This TCR beta chain was identified in a study of T cells in localized non-small cell lung cancer. Study-level points and caveats: The greatest T cell clonality was found in uninvolved adjacent lung (higher than in tumor). Detection in adjacent lung was observed for a median around 55 of the top 100 tumor clones.

There are 13 residues in the CDR3. Germline assignment: CDR1 MDHEN and CDR2 SYDVKM. Trimming took off 6 bases at V and 3 bases at J, with 12 bases between the two ends. About this clone: What it binds is not known.

The table came from immunoSEQ multiplex PCR; TCRdb's copy has only in-frame clones and leaves some out. Of about 33,000 clones detected, about nine tenths appear once; the ten largest clones hold around 3.9%. This TCR came from a male donor aged 60 or older with stage III lung adenocarcinoma. The chain is built from TRBV28 and TRBJ2-7, with a possible D match to TRBD2 (5 bases). The sequencing here drew on peripheral blood, taken before any cancer treatment. This chain's CDR3 is CASRLSLGYEQYF. CDR3 sequence (DNA): TGTGCCAGCAGGCTCTCACTAGGCTACGAGCAGTACTTC.